This TCR beta chain was profiled in a study of blood T cell repertoires in COVID-19. Background on the study: Acute and convalescent COVID-19 specimens originated in the United States, Italy and Spain. Sources were T cells, B-cell-depleted T cells, or PBMCs; the material itself was cDNA or gDNA.

Assay used: immunoSEQ multiplex PCR; TCRdb lists only in-frame clones, some missing. The sample consists of about 290,000 clones, approximately 90% of them appearing once. Trimming left V 2 bases short and J 3 bases short, with 8 bases between. CDR1 and CDR2 from the germline V gene are MNHEY and SVGEGT. CDR3 size: 14 residues. The chain carries TRBV6-2 or TRBV6-3 and TRBJ1-5, with D maybe TRBD1 (5 bases). The specimen sequenced was peripheral blood. The receptor's source is a woman aged 25-40 years with active or convalescent COVID-19. The CDR3 region has the DNA TGTGCCAGCAGTTACGCAGGGCACAATCAGCCCCAGCATTTT. It specifies CASSYAGHNQPQHF.